The 21 T cell receptor beta chains below were found in one sample sequenced in a study of shared clonotypes between healthy human individuals. Measured with immunoSEQ multiplex PCR; TCRdb has only the in-frame clones, and not every one. The sample consists of around 510,000 clones, around three quarters of them appearing once. Sample: PBMCs. These receptors were collected from a woman aged 40 to 50 in good health. Some clones in this sample may be carry-over from other donors' samples.

This clone was detected many times. The DNA for the CDR3 is TGTGCCAGCAGCTCTATGTCCAGGGCGAACACCATATATTTT. It encodes CASSSMSRANTIYF. The rearrangement uses TRBV11-2 and TRBJ1-3, with D tentatively TRBD1 (5 bases). This CDR3 is 14 amino acids long. The germline gives CDR1 SGHAT, CDR2 FQNNGV. Trimming shortened V by 4 bases and J by 7 bases, and 14 bases separated the two germline ends.

CDR3 residues: CASSQDSGRAYNEQFF. CDR3 nucleotides: TGTGCCAGCAGCCAGGATAGCGGGAGGGCCTACAATGAGCAGTTCTTC. V gene TRBV14 combines with J gene TRBJ2-1, with 11 bases matching TRBD2. This CDR3 spans 16 amino acids. Germline assignment: CDR1 SGHDN and CDR2 FVKESK. The V and J ends lost 3 bases and 2 bases, in that order; junction bases with no gene match: 3.

V usage is TRBV5-4 and J usage is TRBJ1-2; the match to TRBD1 covers 10 bases. The trim removed 3 bases at V and 5 bases at J, leaving 1 base unmatched. This CDR3 has 13 residues. Germline values: CDR1 SGHNT, CDR2 YYREEE (reference sequence). The CDR3 region has the DNA TGTGCCAGCAGCTGGACAGGGGGGTATGGCTACACCTTC. It specifies CASSWTGGYGYTF.

The chain combines TRBV7-9 with TRBJ2-2; D is unclear. Germline V gene lookup returns CDR1 SEHNR and CDR2 FQNEAQ (reference sequence). This CDR3 contains 14 residues. V shed 4 bases and J shed 2 bases, with 8 bases lying between them. DNA for the CDR3: TGTGCCAGCAGCTCGAAGGCCAACACCGGGGAGCTGTTTTTT. Its translation is CASSSKANTGELFF.

The chain employs TRBV11-2 and TRBJ2-1; D unclear. In germline, CDR1 is SGHAT, CDR2 FQNNGV. V lost 1 base and J 8 bases, leaving 21 bases between the germline ends. CDR3 length: 17 amino acids. The chain's CDR3 is CASSLVPGRAFQDEQFF. As DNA, the CDR3 is TGTGCCAGCAGCTTAGTACCGGGTCGGGCGTTTCAGGATGAGCAGTTCTTC. Filled out from reference TRBV11-2 and TRBJ2-1, the complete variable domain reads EAGVAQSPRYKIIEKRQSVAFWCNPISGHATLYWYQQILGQGPKLLIQFQNNGVVDDSQLPKDRFSAERLKGVDSTLKIQPAKLEDSAVYLCASSLVPGRAFQDEQFFGPGTRLTVL.

This chain joins TRBV19 and TRBJ1-5, with 7 nucleotides matching TRBD1. The junction had 8 bases not matched to a gene; V was cut back by 5 bases and J by 4 bases. CDR1 LNHDA and CDR2 SQIVND come from the germline V gene (reference sequence). This CDR3 contains 15 residues. The CDR3 DNA reads TGTGCCAGTAGTCAAGGGCCGACAGGGAATCAGCCCCAGCATTTT. Residues: CASSQGPTGNQPQHF.

The rearrangement links TRBV18 to TRBJ1-1, with D possibly being TRBD1 (6 bases). The germline V and J ends were trimmed by 3 bases and 4 bases, with 18 bases remaining between them. The CDR3 is made up of 16 amino acids. Germline CDR1 is KGHSH and CDR2 is LQKENI. CDR3 region: CASSPGSGKGGTEAFF. Written as DNA, the CDR3 is TGTGCCAGCTCACCTGGCTCCGGGAAGGGGGGCACTGAAGCTTTCTTT.

In the case of this clone: This CDR3 is also generated by other DNA sequences in the sample. The CDR3 protein is CASSPPSGSYEQYF. The CDR3 nucleotides read TGTGCCAGCTCACCCCCTAGCGGATCCTACGAGCAGTACTTC. The genes are TRBV18 and TRBJ2-7; 7 nucleotides match TRBD2. The CDR3 has 14 residues. Germline CDR1 is KGHSH and CDR2 is LQKENI. With V trimmed by 3 bases and J by 1 base, 3 bases remained unmatched.

The chain carries TRBV19 and TRBJ2-3; TRBD2 matches 13 bases. Germline assignment: CDR1 LNHDA and CDR2 SQIVND (reference sequence). The CDR3 runs 16 residues. The ends lost 7 bases at V and 3 bases at J; junction bases unmatched: 7. As DNA, the CDR3 is TGTGCCAGTAACCCCCGGACTAGCGGGAGTACAGATACGCAGTATTTT. This sequence encodes CASNPRTSGSTDTQYF.

On this clone itself: A much larger clone is a single base away; this may be a read error. The chain has TRBV7-9 and TRBJ2-5; D remains ambiguous. The CDR3 consists of 15 residues. The germline V gene has CDR1 SEHNR and CDR2 FQNEAQ (reference sequence). This CDR3 is CASSGLTLVQEAQYF. The DNA for the CDR3 is TGTGCCAGCTCTGGCCTCACATTAGTCCAAGAGGCCCAGTACTTC.

Of note for this clone: Within the sample, other DNA sequences also encode this same CDR3. The gene calls are TRBV18 and TRBJ1-2; no clear D. The CDR3 extends over 12 amino acids. V was shortened by 3 bases and J by 3 bases, with 5 bases between the two germline ends. Germline V gives CDR1 KGHSH, CDR2 LQKENI. The CDR3 DNA reads TGTGCCAGCTCACCTAGGGACTATGGCTACACCTTC. It specifies CASSPRDYGYTF. The whole variable domain, remainder taken from reference TRBV18 and TRBJ1-2, is NAGVMQNPRHLVRRRGQEARLRCSPMKGHSHVYWYRQLPEEGLKFMVYLQKENIIDESGMPKERFSAEFPKEGPSILRIQQVVRGDSAAYFCASSPRDYGYTFGSGTRLTVV.

The gene calls are TRBV7-2 and TRBJ2-5, with TRBD1 identical over 8 bases. With V trimmed by 1 base and J by 5 bases, 9 bases remained unmatched. CDR3 size: 16 residues. The germline V gene encodes CDR1 SGHTA and CDR2 FQGNSA. The CDR3 nucleotides are TGTGCCAGCAGCTTAGGGACAGGGTACGGTGAGGAGACCCAGTACTTC. This translates into CASSLGTGYGEETQYF.

The V and J genes are TRBV29-1 and TRBJ2-4, with D perhaps given as TRBD1 or TRBD2 (5 bases each). Germline V gene data show CDR1 as SQVTM and CDR2 as ANQGSEA. Trimming removed 0 bases at V and 8 bases at J, with 14 bases between. This CDR3 has 14 amino acids. DNA for the CDR3: TGCAGCGTTGAAGATCAGGGCCCGAGGGACATTCAGTACTTC. Translation: CSVEDQGPRDIQYF.

This chain uses TRBV28 with TRBJ1-1; D call uncertain. Germline V gene sequence: CDR1 MDHEN, CDR2 SYDVKM. Trimming removed 7 bases at V and 6 bases at J, with 12 bases between. The CDR3 loop spans 12 amino acids. The DNA for the CDR3 is TGTGCCAGCACCATTGGGAGGTCTGAAGCTTTCTTT. Translation gives CASTIGRSEAFF. The full variable domain, completed using reference TRBV28 and TRBJ1-1, is DVKVTQSSRYLVKRTGEKVFLECVQDMDHENMFWYRQDPGLGLRLIYFSYDVKMKEKGDIPEGYSVSREKKERFSLILESASTNQTSMYLCASTIGRSEAFFGQGTRLTVV.

To note about this clone: One base away lies a much larger clone, so this may be a sequencing read error. In the same sample, other DNA sequences code for this CDR3. The chain couples TRBV4-1 to TRBJ1-5, with a tentative D call TRBD1 (6 bases). Germline loops: CDR1 MGHRA, CDR2 YSYEKL. The CDR3 is made up of 17 amino acids. Here the CDR3 reads CASSHPTGQWINQPQHF. The CDR3 DNA reads as TGCGCCAGCAGCCATCCAACAGGACAGTGGATCAATCAGCCCCAGCATTTC.

The chain combines TRBV5-1 with TRBJ1-4; D ambiguous. CDR3 size: 14 residues. The germline V gene encodes CDR1 SGHRS and CDR2 YFSETQ. With 4 bases removed from V and 8 bases from J, the gap between germline ends came to 15 bases. CDR3 bases: TGCGCCAGCAGCCCCCGGGAGATGGAGGAAAAACTGTTTTTT. As protein: CASSPREMEEKLFF. Full variable domain (outside the CDR3, taken from reference TRBV5-1 and TRBJ1-4): KAGVTQTPRYLIKTRGQQVTLSCSPISGHRSVSWYQQTPGQGLQFLFEYFSETQRNKGNFPGRFSGRQFSNSRSEMNVSTLELGDSALYLCASSPREMEEKLFFGSGTQLSVL.

CDR3 protein: CASSSRTSGSTDTQYF. CDR3 coding DNA: TGTGCCAGCAGCTCCCGGACTAGCGGGAGTACAGATACGCAGTATTTT. The chain uses TRBV5-4 and TRBJ2-3; 13 bases agree with TRBD2. This CDR3 spans 16 amino acids. Germline CDR1 SGHNT, CDR2 YYREEE (reference sequence). J lost 3 bases, V lost 3 bases, and 4 bases had no gene match.

The chain is built from TRBV5-4 and TRBJ2-7; 7 nucleotides line up with TRBD1. Germline assignment: CDR1 SGHNT and CDR2 YYREEE (reference sequence). Trimming removed 4 bases from V and 3 bases from J; junction bases left unmatched: 7. CDR3 length equals 14 residues. The CDR3 sequence is CASSPGQAGYEQYF. The DNA of the CDR3 is TGTGCCAGCAGCCCTGGACAGGCTGGCTACGAGCAGTACTTC.

The chain uses TRBV2 and TRBJ2-4; 8 bases fit TRBD2. CDR3 length equals 16 residues. In germline, CDR1 is SNHLY, CDR2 FYNNEI. The V segment lost 2 bases and the J segment 9 bases; nucleotides outside the gene matches: 12. CDR3 nucleotide sequence: TGTGCCAGCAGTGAATTTAGAAGCGGGAGCATGGGCATTCAGTACTTC. This encodes CASSEFRSGSMGIQYF.

The chain employs TRBV10-3 and TRBJ1-2, with 7 bases identical to TRBD1. The CDR3 sequence is 14 residues long. With V trimmed by 3 bases and J by 6 bases, 7 bases remained unmatched. CDR1 is ENHRY, CDR2 SYGVKD, per germline. The CDR3 nucleotides read TGTGCCATCAGTGAAGATTCGGGACAGAATGGCTACACCTTC. Translation: CAISEDSGQNGYTF.

The rearrangement joins TRBV13 to TRBJ2-7; D ambiguous. The length of the CDR3 is 15 residues. V was shortened by 2 bases and J by 0 bases, with 11 bases between the two germline ends. Per the germline V gene, CDR1 is PRHDT and CDR2 is FYEKMQ (reference sequence). The CDR3 is CASSLRDTSSYEQYF. The DNA of the CDR3 is TGTGCCAGCAGCTTACGCGACACAAGCTCCTACGAGCAGTACTTC. Variable domain in full (rest from reference TRBV13 and TRBJ2-7): AAGVIQSPRHLIKEKRETATLKCYPIPRHDTVYWYQQGPGQDPQFLISFYEKMQSDKGSIPDRFSAQQFSDYHSELNMSSLELGDSALYFCASSLRDTSSYEQYFGPGTRLTVT.